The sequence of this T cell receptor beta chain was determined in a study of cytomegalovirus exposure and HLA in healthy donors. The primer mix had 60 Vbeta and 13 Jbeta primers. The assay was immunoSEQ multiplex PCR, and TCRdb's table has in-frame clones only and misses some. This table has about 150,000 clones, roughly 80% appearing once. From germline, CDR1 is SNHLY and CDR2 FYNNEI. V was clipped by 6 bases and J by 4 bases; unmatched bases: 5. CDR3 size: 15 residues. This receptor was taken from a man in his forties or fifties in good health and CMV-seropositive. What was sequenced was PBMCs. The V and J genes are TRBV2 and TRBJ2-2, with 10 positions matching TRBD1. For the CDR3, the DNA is TGTGCCAGCAGAGGGGACAGGGGAGGCACCGGGGAGCTGTTTTTT. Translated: CASRGDRGGTGELFF.